Each of the 11 T cell receptor beta chains below was sequenced from the same sample in a study of T cells expressing NK-cell markers. TCRdb re-called the 5' RACE reads, yielding one record per CDR3 amino acid sequence without DNA. The listing records roughly 280,000 distinct CDR3 sequences. The specimen was blood T cells: a sorted CD56 or NKG2C T cell subset, CD4+ or CD8+ T cells, or bulk PBMC T cells (not recorded which). All receptors derive from a man aged 18 to 29 in good health.

This chain uses TRBV12-3 or TRBV12-4 with TRBJ2-2; TCRdb's D call of TRBD1 is untestable without DNA. CDR3 length: 15 residues. CDR3 in amino acids: CASSSARENTGELFF.

The genes are TRBV10-3 and TRBJ2-6. The germline CDR1 and CDR2 sequences are ENHRY and SYGVKD. The CDR3 runs 12 residues. The CDR3 protein is CAITSGANVLTF.

The rearrangement joins TRBV4-2 to TRBJ2-5; TCRdb designates TRBD2, a call that cannot be tested without DNA. The CDR3 extends over 15 amino acids. Germline assignment: CDR1 LGHNA and CDR2 YNFKEQ. Here the CDR3 reads CASSQVGREEGTQYF.

V is TRBV20-1 and J is TRBJ2-3; no DNA is available, so the TRBD1 call from TCRdb remains unchecked. This CDR3 is 16 amino acids long. Germline V gene sequence: CDR1 DFQATT, CDR2 SNEGSKA (reference sequence). CDR3 sequence reads: CSARAGGFSGTDTQYF.

The chain links TRBV14 to TRBJ2-1. This CDR3 is built from 15 residues. Germline V gene lookup returns CDR1 SGHDN and CDR2 FVKESK. The CDR3 here is CASSQGRGLNNEQFF.

The chain carries TRBV6-2 or TRBV6-3 and TRBJ2-1; lacking DNA, the TRBD2 call made by TCRdb goes unchecked. CDR3 length: 14 residues. The V gene's germline CDR1 is MNHEY and CDR2 SVGEGT. The CDR3 reads CASRRDSQTNEQFF.

V usage is TRBV12-3 or TRBV12-4 and J usage is TRBJ2-5. CDR3 length: 13 amino acids. This CDR3 is CASSFGSKETQYF.

This chain joins TRBV28 and TRBJ1-2. This CDR3 spans 11 amino acids. Germline-derived CDR1 and CDR2 are MDHEN and SYDVKM. The CDR3 is CASSLRGGYTF.

The V call is TRBV7-9, the J call TRBJ2-1; TCRdb names TRBD2, which stays unverified in the absence of DNA. The CDR3 spans 20 residues. Germline V gene sequence: CDR1 SEHNR, CDR2 FQNEAQ (reference sequence). The chain's CDR3 is CASSPGGDSGRAKDYNEQFF. Looking up the rest from reference TRBV7-9 and TRBJ2-1 gives the full variable domain: DTGVSQNPRHKITKRGQNVTFRCDPISEHNRLYWYRQTLGQGPEFLTYFQNEAQLEKSRLLSDRFSAERPKGSFSTLEIQRTEQGDSAMYLCASSPGGDSGRAKDYNEQFFGPGTRLTVL.

The genes are TRBV7-9 and TRBJ1-1. CDR3 length: 12 amino acids. Germline lookup yields CDR1 SEHNR and CDR2 FQNEAQ (reference sequence). CDR3 residues: CASSVGEYVAFF.

The V and J genes are TRBV2 and TRBJ1-1; TCRdb names TRBD1, which stays unverified in the absence of DNA. CDR1 is SNHLY and CDR2 is FYNNEI in the germline V gene. This CDR3 has 13 amino acids. The CDR3 loop is CASGRQGGTEAFF.